These 16 T cell receptor beta chains were sequenced from one sample in a study of cytomegalovirus exposure and HLA in healthy donors. The PCR employed 60 Vbeta primers together with 13 Jbeta primers. The data were produced by immunoSEQ multiplex PCR, yet TCRdb's version contains in-frame clones alone and is incomplete. Here the sample spans over 150,000 clones, about 80% being singletons. The sample taken for sequencing was PBMCs. The receptors here all came from a man between 18 and 29 years old in good health and CMV-seropositive.

V and J are TRBV15 and TRBJ1-5; 7 positions agree with TRBD1. The V gene end was trimmed by 2 bases and the J gene end by 4 bases; junction bases not matched to a gene: 8. This CDR3 is 16 amino acids long. The germline V gene has CDR1 LNHNV and CDR2 YYDKDF (reference sequence). The chain's CDR3 is CATSRPWDSGNQPQHF. The CDR3, as DNA: TGTGCCACCAGCAGACCCTGGGACAGTGGTAATCAGCCCCAGCATTTT.

The chain couples TRBV7-9 to TRBJ1-2, with D uncertain. With 0 bases removed from V and 8 bases from J, the gap between germline ends came to 10 bases. The CDR3 is 13 residues long. Germline CDR1 is SEHNR and CDR2 is FQNEAQ (reference sequence). CDR3 amino acids: CASSLAAGNGYTF. Written as DNA, the CDR3 is TGTGCCAGCAGCTTAGCCGCGGGGAACGGCTACACCTTC.

V is TRBV28 and J is TRBJ2-5, with 9 bases fitting TRBD2. The J call may be wrong; the DNA end is better matched by TRBJ2-7. This CDR3 comprises 16 residues. Germline CDR1 MDHEN, CDR2 SYDVKM. The CDR3 region has the DNA TGTGCCAGCAGTTCCCGCGGCGGGAGGGCCCTCTACGAGCAGTACTTC. It is translated as CASSSRGGRALYEQYF.

This clone was counted between two and nine times. The V call is TRBV5-6, the J call TRBJ1-1; TRBD1 might be the D (6 bases). Trimming shortened V by 5 bases and J by 6 bases, and 14 bases separated the two germline ends. The CDR3 contains 13 residues. Germline values: CDR1 SGHDT, CDR2 YYEEEE. CDR3 residues: CASRQLRGAEAFF. Written as DNA, the CDR3 is TGTGCCAGCAGGCAACTCAGGGGCGCTGAAGCTTTCTTT.

This clone was counted only a few times. This chain uses TRBV7-8 with TRBJ1-4; TRBD1 might be the D (5 bases). Per germline, CDR1 SGHVS and CDR2 FQNEAQ. Trimming removed 2 bases from V and 3 bases from J, with 7 bases in between. This CDR3 spans 14 amino acids. This CDR3 reads CASSLRGANEKLFF. The CDR3, as DNA: TGTGCCAGCAGCTTACGGGGGGCTAATGAAAAACTGTTTTTT. Looking up the rest from reference TRBV7-8 and TRBJ1-4 gives the full variable domain: GAGVSQSPRYKVAKRGQDVALRCDPISGHVSLFWYQQALGQGPEFLTYFQNEAQLDKSGLPSDRFFAERPEGSVSTLKIQRTQQEDSAVYLCASSLRGANEKLFFGSGTQLSVL.

This chain joins TRBV10-2 and TRBJ2-7; 9 bases line up with TRBD1. V gave up 6 bases and J gave up 2 bases; unmatched junction bases: 5. Per the germline V gene, CDR1 is WSHSY and CDR2 is SAAADI. This CDR3 spans 14 amino acids. This CDR3 is CASRPGQGTYEQYF. DNA for the CDR3: TGCGCCAGCAGACCGGGACAGGGAACCTACGAGCAGTACTTC.

The chain couples TRBV7-8 to TRBJ1-4; D uncertain. From germline, CDR1 is SGHVS and CDR2 FQNEAQ. V was pared by 8 bases and J by 4 bases, with 8 bases between. The CDR3 length is 12 residues. CDR3 in amino acids: CASAQNNEKLFF. The CDR3 DNA is TGTGCCAGCGCACAGAATAATGAAAAACTGTTTTTT.

With respect to this clone: An end of the junction does not agree with germline; a read error may underlie this. The chain carries TRBV6-5 and TRBJ2-3, with D tentatively TRBD2 (5 bases). Germline assignment: CDR1 MNHEY and CDR2 SVGAGI. The CDR3 has 15 residues. The CDR3 DNA follows: TGTGCCAGCAGTGACTCAGCCGGGAACGCAGATACGCAGTATTTT. It codes for CASSDSAGNADTQYF.

This chain uses TRBV29-1 with TRBJ2-7; unclear D gene. The germline V gene has CDR1 SQVTM and CDR2 ANQGSEA. CDR3 size: 10 residues. Trimming removed 4 bases at V and 5 bases at J, with 6 bases between. Here the CDR3 reads CSVGANEQYF. In DNA form, the CDR3 reads TGCAGCGTTGGAGCCAACGAGCAGTACTTC.

The chain combines TRBV6-1 with TRBJ1-4, with 7 positions matching TRBD1. Germline V CDR1 and CDR2: MNHNS, SASEGT. Losses at the gene ends were 2 bases for V and 8 bases for J; bases not matched to a gene: 5. CDR3 length: 14 residues. In DNA, the CDR3 is TGTGCCAGCAGTGAAAACAGGGGAGACGAAAAACTGTTTTTT. Residues: CASSENRGDEKLFF.

The chain carries TRBV7-9 and TRBJ1-6, with no clear D. Trimming cost V 5 bases and J 0 bases, with 17 bases left between them. The CDR3 extends over 18 amino acids. Germline V CDR1 and CDR2: SEHNR, FQNEAQ (reference sequence). DNA of the CDR3: TGTGCCAGCAGCCCCCACGACTCCCCGAGCTCCTATAATTCACCCCTCCACTTT. Translated, it gives CASSPHDSPSSYNSPLHF. Full variable domain (remainder filled in from reference TRBV7-9 and TRBJ1-6): DTGVSQNPRHKITKRGQNVTFRCDPISEHNRLYWYRQTLGQGPEFLTYFQNEAQLEKSRLLSDRFSAERPKGSFSTLEIQRTEQGDSAMYLCASSPHDSPSSYNSPLHFGNGTRLTVT.

The chain carries TRBV7-9 and TRBJ2-7, with D perhaps TRBD1 (5 bases). V was shortened by 0 bases and J by 0 bases, with 15 bases between the two germline ends. The germline gives CDR1 SEHNR, CDR2 FQNEAQ (reference sequence). This CDR3 has 17 residues. The DNA of the CDR3 is TGTGCCAGCAGCTTAGCGGTGATCGAAGGGGACTCCTACGAGCAGTACTTC. Translated, it gives CASSLAVIEGDSYEQYF.

V gene TRBV6-4 combines with J gene TRBJ2-1; 8 bases are a match to TRBD1. Trimming at V came to 0 bases and at J to 6 bases, leaving 4 bases not matched to a gene. This CDR3 is built from 15 residues. CDR1 and CDR2 from the germline V gene are MRHNA and SNTAGT. CDR3 region: CASSDSRGTGNEQFF. For the CDR3, the DNA is TGTGCCAGCAGTGACTCGAGGGGGACAGGCAATGAGCAGTTCTTC.

This chain uses TRBV19 with TRBJ2-7, with 8 bases lining up with TRBD2. The CDR3 consists of 16 residues. Trimming cost V 4 bases and J 4 bases; bases outside gene matches: 12. Per germline, CDR1 LNHDA and CDR2 SQIVND (reference sequence). The CDR3 DNA reads as TGTGCCAGTAGTACTTTAGCGGGAATATACTCTTACGAGCAGTACTTC. Translation: CASSTLAGIYSYEQYF.

This clone was seen a handful of times. The rearrangement uses TRBV29-1 and TRBJ2-7; maybe TRBD2 (6 bases). The CDR3 length is 12 residues. V was cut by 7 bases and J by 6 bases, with 16 bases left in between. The germline gives CDR1 SQVTM, CDR2 ANQGSEA. CDR3 loop: CSGGTFKGEQYF. The CDR3 DNA follows: TGCAGCGGCGGGACCTTCAAAGGCGAGCAGTACTTC.

The chain is built from TRBV5-4 and TRBJ2-1; the match to TRBD2 covers 11 bases. From germline, CDR1 is SGHNT and CDR2 YYREEE (reference sequence). With V trimmed by 2 bases and J by 1 base, 8 bases remained unmatched. CDR3 length: 18 residues. CDR3 region: CASSFALAGARSYNEQFF. The CDR3 region has the DNA TGTGCCAGCAGCTTCGCACTAGCGGGAGCCCGGTCCTACAATGAGCAGTTCTTC.